The count of the clone carrying this T cell receptor (beta chain) is one. These data are taken from a study of T cell responses to AZD1222 COVID-19 vaccine. Trimming took 6 bases from V and 2 from J, leaving 4 bases between them. Germline-derived CDR1 and CDR2 are MNHNY and SVGAGI (reference sequence). The CDR3 length is 11 residues. Here immunoSEQ multiplex PCR was the method, and the copy in TCRdb shows in-frame clones only, minus some. The sample contains 130,000 to 150,000 clones, approximately 78% of which appear only once. The source material was peripheral blood, sampled on day 0 of MenACWY control vaccination. This sequence was found in an adult in good health. This rearrangement joins TRBV6-6 to TRBJ1-2; D ambiguous. As DNA, the CDR3 is TGTGCCAGCAGGATGAACTATGGCTACACCTTC. Its protein product is CASRMNYGYTF.